This is a list of T cell receptor beta chains from one sample in a study of cytomegalovirus exposure and HLA in healthy donors. Only in-frame clones appear in the TCRdb table, and some are missing; sequencing was by immunoSEQ multiplex PCR. The table shows tens of thousands of clones, with around 80% occurring only once. The sequencing input was PBMCs. Every receptor here comes from a male donor in good health and CMV-seropositive. Each CDR3 is given with its conserved first and last residue. Fields, in order: J gene, D gene, V gene, clone size, CDR3 DNA, CDR3 protein. The D gene is left open where the match is weak. Not all rows give a size; the values are once, few, many and, for expanded clones, a class.

>TRBJ2-1|TRBD2|TRBV6-5|NA
TGTGCCAGCAGTGCACGGACTAGCGGGGGTAATGAGCAGTTCTTC
CASSARTSGGNEQFF
>TRBJ2-7|NA|TRBV11-2|NA
TGTGCCAGCAGCTTAGGTTTGTACAGAAACTACGAGCAGTACTTC
CASSLGLYRNYEQYF
>TRBJ2-7|NA|TRBV29-1|NA
TGCAGCGTCCTCGACGGGTCCTACGAGCAGTACTTC
CSVLDGSYEQYF
>TRBJ2-4|TRBD2|TRBV5-6|NA
TGTGCCAGCAGCTTGGAACTAGCGGGGCCCATTCAGTACTTC
CASSLELAGPIQYF
>TRBJ2-7|NA|TRBV28|NA
TGTGCCAGCAGTTCGCCGGGACTGGACGAGCAGTACTTC
CASSSPGLDEQYF
>TRBJ1-2|NA|TRBV27|NA
TGTGCCAGCAGTTTAATGTCAGGGTTGGATGGCTACACCTTC
CASSLMSGLDGYTF
>TRBJ2-1|TRBD2|TRBV18|NA
TGTGCCAGCTCACCTTTTAGCGGGCTTTCCTACAATGAGCAGTTCTTC
CASSPFSGLSYNEQFF
>TRBJ1-2|NA|TRBV11-2|NA
TGTGCCAGCAGCTTCGGACAGCTCTATGGCTACACCTTC
CASSFGQLYGYTF
>TRBJ2-7|TRBD1|TRBV10-2|NA
TGCGCCAGCAGTCCGGGGACAGGGGCCTACGAGCAGTACTTC
CASSPGTGAYEQYF
>TRBJ2-7|TRBD2|TRBV4-1|NA
TGCGCCAGCAGCCAAGATAGCGCGGGAGGAGGCGAGCAGTACTTC
CASSQDSAGGGEQYF
>TRBJ2-5|TRBD2|TRBV18|NA
TGTGCCAGCTCAGCAAACCCCAGCGGGAGCCAAGAGACCCAGTACTTC
CASSANPSGSQETQYF
>TRBJ2-1|NA|TRBV7-2|NA
TGTGCCAGCAGCTTACCCCCGAGCTCCTACAATGAGCAGTTCTTC
CASSLPPSSYNEQFF
>TRBJ2-3|TRBD2|TRBV13|NA
TGTGCCAGCAGCGCCACTAGCGGGAGGGCCGTCAGCACAGATACGCAGTATTTT
CASSATSGRAVSTDTQYF
>TRBJ1-5|NA|TRBV7-8|NA
TGTGCCAGCAGCGCGGACAACTCCAATCAGCCCCAGCATTTT
CASSADNSNQPQHF
>TRBJ1-5|NA|TRBV27|NA
TGTGCCAGCAGGGAACAGGGACAGCCCCAGCATTTT
CASREQGQPQHF
>TRBJ2-3|TRBD1|TRBV29-1|NA
TGCAGCGTTACCGGGACAGGGGGGACAGATACGCAGTATTTT
CSVTGTGGTDTQYF
>TRBJ2-1|NA|TRBV11-2|NA
TGTGCCAGCAGCTTCATAGGGACTGGGGGTGAGCAGTTCTTC
CASSFIGTGGEQFF
>TRBJ1-2|NA|TRBV14|NA
TGTGCCAGCAGCCCGGTTACTAACTATGGCTACACCTTC
CASSPVTNYGYTF
>TRBJ2-7|NA|TRBV27|NA
TGTGCCAGCAGTATCACAGGCTCCTACGAGCAGTACTTT
CASSITGSYEQYF
>TRBJ2-3|NA|TRBV4-1|NA
TGCGCCAGCAGCCAAGTGGGCCTAAACCGGGATACGCAGTATTTT
CASSQVGLNRDTQYF
>TRBJ1-2|TRBD1|TRBV2|NA
TGTGCCAGCACCGCGTACCGGGACAGGGTTGGCTATGGCTACACCTTC
CASTAYRDRVGYGYTF
>TRBJ1-2|TRBD1|TRBV14|NA
TGTGCCAGCAGCCCCCTCGGGTACAGGGGCTATGGCTACACCTTC
CASSPLGYRGYGYTF
>TRBJ1-5|NA|TRBV28|NA
TGTGCCAGCAGTTTTCCGGGGGGGCATCAGCCCCAGCATTTT
CASSFPGGHQPQHF
>TRBJ1-5|NA|TRBV27|many
TGTGCCAGCAGTGCGCAGGGTCTCGGCAATCAGCCCCAGCATTTT
CASSAQGLGNQPQHF
>TRBJ2-3|TRBD2|TRBV6-6|NA
TGTGCCAGCAGCCTCCCTAGCGGGGGGGGATATACGCAGTATTTT
CASSLPSGGGYTQYF
>TRBJ1-3|TRBD1|TRBV27|NA
TGTGCCAGCAGTGTGGACAGGGGTGGAAACACCATATATTTT
CASSVDRGGNTIYF
>TRBJ2-7|TRBD1|TRBV5-4|once
TGTGCCAGCAGCGTACAGGGGACGGGGAATCGCGAGCAGTACTTC
CASSVQGTGNREQYF
>TRBJ2-1|TRBD2|TRBV5-1|NA
TGCGCCAGCAGCTTGGTCAGGCTAGCGGGAGGCAAAAGCTCCTACAATGAGCAGTTCTTC
CASSLVRLAGGKSSYNEQFF
>TRBJ1-2|NA|TRBV6-5|NA
TGTGCCAGCAGCCCGGACAGCCCGGGCTATGGCTACACCTTC
CASSPDSPGYGYTF
>TRBJ2-2|NA|TRBV14|NA
TGTGCCAGCAGCCAATTCCTTTCAACCCCAGGAGGCCCCGGGGAGCTGTTTTTT
CASSQFLSTPGGPGELFF
>TRBJ2-7|NA|TRBV10-3|NA
TGTGCCATCAGTGAGGGTGACTTGACTATCAACGAGCAGTACTTC
CAISEGDLTINEQYF
>TRBJ1-5|TRBD1|TRBV7-9|NA
TGTGCCAGCAGCTCGGGGACAGGGGATTTTCAGCCCCAGCATTTT
CASSSGTGDFQPQHF
>TRBJ1-5|TRBD1|TRBV30|NA
TGTGCCTGGAGATCAGGACAGGGGGGAGGTGTAAGCAATCAGCCCCAGCATTTT
CAWRSGQGGGVSNQPQHF
>TRBJ2-4|NA|TRBV19|NA
TGTGCCAGTAGTATGGGGCAGGGCCTAGCCAAAAACATTCAGTACTTC
CASSMGQGLAKNIQYF
>TRBJ1-6|TRBD1|TRBV5-1|NA
TGCGCCAGCAGCTTGGCTTGGACAGGCCCTAATTCACCCCTCCACTTT
CASSLAWTGPNSPLHF
>TRBJ1-4|NA|TRBV6-6|NA
TGTGCCAGCGGTCTAGACAGTCTGATTGAAAAACTGTTTTTT
CASGLDSLIEKLFF
>TRBJ2-1|NA|TRBV18|NA
TGTGCCAGCTCACCACTGACGGGTACAAGCTCCTACAATGAGCAGTTCTTC
CASSPLTGTSSYNEQFF
>TRBJ1-4|TRBD1|TRBV7-8|NA
TGTGCCAGCAGCGCGACAGGGGCAACTAATGAAAAACTGTTTTTT
CASSATGATNEKLFF
>TRBJ2-1|NA|TRBV11-2|NA
TGTGCCAGCAGCTTAGACTCTTACAATGAGCAGTTCTTC
CASSLDSYNEQFF
>TRBJ1-1|NA|TRBV19|few
TGTGCCAGTAGTAGCTGGGAGCTTTTTGGAGCTTTCTTT
CASSSWELFGAFF
>TRBJ1-1|NA|TRBV7-9|NA
TGTGCCAGCAGCTTATCAAGGAGAACTGACACTGAAGCTTTCTTT
CASSLSRRTDTEAFF
>TRBJ2-5|TRBD1|TRBV7-8|NA
TGTGCCAGCAGCTTAGACCAGGACAGGCTCCAAGAGACCCAGTACTTC
CASSLDQDRLQETQYF
>TRBJ2-3|NA|TRBV1|NA
TGCACCAGCAGCCAACCCCTAGCGGGAGGGCGTTTCAGCACAGATACGCAGTATTTT
CTSSQPLAGGRFSTDTQYF
>TRBJ1-2|NA|TRBV11-2|NA
TGTGCCAGCAGCCCCGCGGACTATGGCTACACCTTC
CASSPADYGYTF
>TRBJ2-1|TRBD2|TRBV19|NA
TGTGCCAGTACCACTAGCGGGGGGCAAGGCTACAATGAGCAGTTCTTC
CASTTSGGQGYNEQFF
>TRBJ2-3|NA|TRBV5-1|NA
TGCGCCAGCAGCTTGGGGGGAGCAGATACGCAGTATTTT
CASSLGGADTQYF
>TRBJ1-5|TRBD1|TRBV28|NA
TGTGCCAGCAGTTTAGACAGGGTTACTCAGCCCCAGCATTTT
CASSLDRVTQPQHF
>TRBJ1-2|TRBD1|TRBV18|NA
TGTGCCAGCTCACCAACGACAGGGGAACGCTACACCTTC
CASSPTTGERYTF
>TRBJ1-1|NA|TRBV30|NA
TGTGCCTGGAGTGTAAAGTTCCAGGCCCTGAACACTGAAGCTTTCTTT
CAWSVKFQALNTEAFF
>TRBJ1-5|NA|TRBV15|NA
TGTGCCACCAGCAGAGTACCGGGCCCGGGGAGTCAGCCCCAGCATTTT
CATSRVPGPGSQPQHF
>TRBJ2-7|TRBD1|TRBV27|NA
TGTGCCAGCAGTAGCCCGGGACAGTCATTTTACGAGCAGTACTTC
CASSSPGQSFYEQYF
>TRBJ2-7|TRBD1|TRBV10-2|NA
TGCGCCAGCACCACCGGACAGGGGCAAGCCTACGAGCAGTACTTC
CASTTGQGQAYEQYF
>TRBJ2-3|NA|TRBV4-2|NA
TGTGCCAGCAGCCAGCGGGGCACAGATACGCAGTATTTT
CASSQRGTDTQYF
>TRBJ1-6|NA|TRBV28|NA
TGTGCCAGCAGTTTTGCAGGGGATTCACCCCTCCACTTT
CASSFAGDSPLHF
>TRBJ2-6|NA|TRBV27|NA
TGTGCCAGCAGTCCGAGGGGGTTTGGGGCCAACGTCCTGACTTTC
CASSPRGFGANVLTF
>TRBJ2-7|NA|TRBV14|NA
TGTGCCAGCAGCCAAGACGAGGGGGACGGGATCAACGAGCAGTACTTC
CASSQDEGDGINEQYF
>TRBJ2-6|NA|TRBV6-4|NA
TGTGCCAGCAGTGACTCGGGGGGCTCTGGGGCCAACGTCCTGACTTTC
CASSDSGGSGANVLTF
>TRBJ1-2|NA|TRBV18|NA
TGTGCCAGCTCACCACCCGCCGGGACGGAGGGCTATGGCTACACCTTC
CASSPPAGTEGYGYTF
>TRBJ1-1|NA|TRBV5-4|once
TGTGCCAGCAGCTTGGGGAGGGTAAAGGGTGGCACTGAAGCTTTCTTT
CASSLGRVKGGTEAFF